This paragraph reports one T cell receptor (beta chain). Its antigen is currently unknown. This sample is part of a study of cytomegalovirus exposure and HLA in healthy donors. 60 Vbeta and 13 Jbeta primers were used in PCR. The protocol was immunoSEQ multiplex PCR, while the TCRdb copy is restricted to in-frame clones and leaves out a portion. The data contain 120,000 to 150,000 clones, roughly 76% of them singletons. Germline V gene lookup returns CDR1 MNHNS and CDR2 SASEGT. This CDR3 has 14 amino acids. V shed 5 bases, J shed 0 bases, and the junction held 2 bases outside the gene matches. General observations from the study: About 150 TCR beta chains were listed as cytomegalovirus-associated. When presence/absence was analysed, sequencing depth was taken to be roughly uniform across donors. Most TCR beta V segments were productive about 87% or about 30% of the time in an earlier analysis.

This receptor was identified in a woman in her twenties or thirties in good health and CMV-seronegative. Source material: PBMCs. V and J are TRBV6-1 and TRBJ2-7; 9 bases line up with TRBD1. In DNA, the CDR3 is TGTGCCAGCAGTCGGGACAGGGCCTCCTACGAGCAGTACTTC. As protein: CASSRDRASYEQYF.